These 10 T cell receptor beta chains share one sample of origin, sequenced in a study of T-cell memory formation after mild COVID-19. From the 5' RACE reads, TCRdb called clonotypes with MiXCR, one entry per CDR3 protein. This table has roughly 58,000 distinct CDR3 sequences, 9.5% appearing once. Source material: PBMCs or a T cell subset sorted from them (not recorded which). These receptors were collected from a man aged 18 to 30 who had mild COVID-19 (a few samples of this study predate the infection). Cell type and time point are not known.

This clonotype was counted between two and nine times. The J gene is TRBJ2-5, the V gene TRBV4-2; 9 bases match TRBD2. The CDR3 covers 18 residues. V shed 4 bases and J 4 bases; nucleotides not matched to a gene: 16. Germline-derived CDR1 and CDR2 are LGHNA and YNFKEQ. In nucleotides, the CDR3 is TGTGCCAGCAGCCCCCGGGGAGCGGGGGGCCTCTGGACAGAGACCCAGTACTTC. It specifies CASSPRGAGGLWTETQYF.

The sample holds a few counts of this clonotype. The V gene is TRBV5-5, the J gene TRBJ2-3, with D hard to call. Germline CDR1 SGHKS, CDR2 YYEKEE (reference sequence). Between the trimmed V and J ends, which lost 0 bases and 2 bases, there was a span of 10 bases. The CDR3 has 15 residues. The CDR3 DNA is TGTGCCAGCAGCTTGGTTCAGTCTGACACAGATACGCAGTATTTT. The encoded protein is CASSLVQSDTDTQYF.

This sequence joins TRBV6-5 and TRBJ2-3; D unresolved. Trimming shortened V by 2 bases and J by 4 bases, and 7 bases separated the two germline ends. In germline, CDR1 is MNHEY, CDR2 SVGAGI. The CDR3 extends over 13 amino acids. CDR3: CASSYVVADTQYF. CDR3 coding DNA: TGTGCCAGCAGTTACGTTGTGGCAGATACGCAGTATTTT.

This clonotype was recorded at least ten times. CDR3: CSARDRARGTDTQYF. The CDR3 nucleotides are TGCAGTGCTAGGGACCGGGCTAGGGGCACAGATACGCAGTATTTT. The V and J genes are TRBV20-1 and TRBJ2-3; D gene ambiguous. The CDR3 length is 15 residues. The germline V gene encodes CDR1 DFQATT and CDR2 SNEGSKA (reference sequence). Trimming pared 3 bases from V and 1 base from J, leaving 14 bases between.

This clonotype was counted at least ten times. CDR3 region: CASSFGTGTTGELFF. DNA of the CDR3: TGTGCCAGCAGCTTCGGGACAGGGACTACCGGGGAGCTGTTTTTT. This chain joins TRBV7-2 and TRBJ2-2; TRBD1 matches at 9 bases. This CDR3 contains 15 residues. The junction had 4 bases not matched to a gene; V was cut back by 3 bases and J by 5 bases. CDR1 is SGHTA, CDR2 FQGNSA, per germline.

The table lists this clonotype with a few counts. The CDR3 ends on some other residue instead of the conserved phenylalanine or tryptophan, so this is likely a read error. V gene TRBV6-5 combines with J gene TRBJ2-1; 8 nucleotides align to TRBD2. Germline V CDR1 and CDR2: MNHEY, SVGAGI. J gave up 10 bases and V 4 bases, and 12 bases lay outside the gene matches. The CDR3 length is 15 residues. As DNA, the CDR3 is TGTGCCAGCAGTTTCTCGCACACGGGGGGGCAAGAGCAGTTCCTC. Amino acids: CASSFSHTGGQEQFL.

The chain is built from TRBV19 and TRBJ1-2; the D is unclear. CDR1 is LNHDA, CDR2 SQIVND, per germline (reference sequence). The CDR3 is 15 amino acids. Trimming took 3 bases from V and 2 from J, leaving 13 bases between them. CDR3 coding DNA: TGTGCCAGTAGTATCCCCATCGGCAGGAACTATGGCTACACCTTC. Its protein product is CASSIPIGRNYGYTF.

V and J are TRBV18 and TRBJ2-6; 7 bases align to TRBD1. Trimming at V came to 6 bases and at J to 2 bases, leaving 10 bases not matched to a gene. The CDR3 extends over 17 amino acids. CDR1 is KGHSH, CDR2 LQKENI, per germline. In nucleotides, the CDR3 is TGTGCCAGCTCCCCAGAAACAGGGGCTGCTGGGGCCAACGTCCTGACTTTC. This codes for CASSPETGAAGANVLTF.

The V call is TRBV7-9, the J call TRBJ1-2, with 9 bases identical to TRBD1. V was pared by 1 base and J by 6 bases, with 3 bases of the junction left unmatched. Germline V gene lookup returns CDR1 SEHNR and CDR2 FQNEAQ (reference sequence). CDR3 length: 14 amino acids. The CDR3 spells CASSLDRGLDGYTF. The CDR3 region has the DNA TGTGCCAGCAGCTTAGACAGGGGGCTCGATGGCTACACCTTC.

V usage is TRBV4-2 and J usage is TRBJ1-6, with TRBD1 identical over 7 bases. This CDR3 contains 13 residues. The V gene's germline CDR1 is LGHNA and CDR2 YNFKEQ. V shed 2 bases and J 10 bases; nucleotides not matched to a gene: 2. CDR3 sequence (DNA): TGTGCCAGCAGCCAACCACAGGGGTCACCCCTCCACTTT. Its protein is CASSQPQGSPLHF.